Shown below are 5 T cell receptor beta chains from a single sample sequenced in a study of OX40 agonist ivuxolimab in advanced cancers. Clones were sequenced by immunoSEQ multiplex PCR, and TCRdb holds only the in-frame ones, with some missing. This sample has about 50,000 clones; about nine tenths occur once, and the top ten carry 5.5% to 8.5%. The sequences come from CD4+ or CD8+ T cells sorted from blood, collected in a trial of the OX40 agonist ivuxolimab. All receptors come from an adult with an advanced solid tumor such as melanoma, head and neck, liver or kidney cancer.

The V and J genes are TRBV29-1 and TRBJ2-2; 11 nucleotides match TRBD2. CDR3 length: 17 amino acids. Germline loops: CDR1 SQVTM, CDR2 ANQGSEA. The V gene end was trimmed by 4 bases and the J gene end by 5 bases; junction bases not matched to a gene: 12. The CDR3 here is CSVGGQVAGGHTGELFF. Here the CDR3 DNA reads TGCAGCGTTGGGGGTCAGGTAGCGGGAGGGCATACCGGGGAGCTGTTTTTT.

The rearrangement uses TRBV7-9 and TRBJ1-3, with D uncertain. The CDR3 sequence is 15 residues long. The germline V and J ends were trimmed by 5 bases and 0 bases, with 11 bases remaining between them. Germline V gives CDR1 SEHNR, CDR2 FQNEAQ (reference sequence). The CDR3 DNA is TGTGCCAGCAGCCCCCGGGCCGACTCTGGAAACACCATATATTTT. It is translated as CASSPRADSGNTIYF.

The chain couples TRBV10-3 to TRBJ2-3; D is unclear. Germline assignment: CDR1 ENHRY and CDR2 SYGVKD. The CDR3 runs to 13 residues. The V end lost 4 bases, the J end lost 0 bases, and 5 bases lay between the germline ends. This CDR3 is CAISGYSTDTQYF. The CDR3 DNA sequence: TGTGCCATCAGTGGCTATAGCACAGATACGCAGTATTTT.

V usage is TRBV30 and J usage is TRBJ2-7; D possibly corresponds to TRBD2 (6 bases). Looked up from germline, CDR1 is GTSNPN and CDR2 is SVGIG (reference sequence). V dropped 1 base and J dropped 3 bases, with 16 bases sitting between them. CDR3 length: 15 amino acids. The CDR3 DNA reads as TGTGCCTGGAGTGGCGGGATAGCTTCCTTCTACGAGCAGTACTTC. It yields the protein CAWSGGIASFYEQYF.

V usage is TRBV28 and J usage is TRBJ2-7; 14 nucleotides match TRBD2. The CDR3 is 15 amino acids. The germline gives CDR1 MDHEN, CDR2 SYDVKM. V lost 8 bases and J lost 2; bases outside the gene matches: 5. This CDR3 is CASRRGLAGAYEQYF. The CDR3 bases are TGTGCCAGCCGAAGGGGACTAGCGGGGGCCTACGAGCAGTACTTC.